This T cell receptor beta chain was sequenced in a study of T-cell reconstitution after alpha-beta-depleted transplantation in children (dated by TCRdb to between 2015 and 2016). Background for the entire study: Using TCR repertoire profiling, the study followed T-cell immune reconstitution in a quantitative way in children after TCRalphabeta/CD19-depleted allogeneic hematopoietic cell transplantation. Results the study describes overall, beyond this receptor: The frequencies of hyperexpanded clones fell over the following months, and after one year, T-cell counts and TCRbeta diversity were mostly attributed to newly produced T cells. About two months after transplant, the apparently early recovery of alphabetaT-cell counts reportedly depended on just several hundred clones that had expanded rapidly and came from non-depleted graft cells. The high TCRbeta diversity at day 60 in some patients was ascribed to recipient T cells and intrathymic progenitors that had survived conditioning.

Libraries were prepared through PCR. The sample was run on an Illumina HiSeq 2500. TCR libraries were prepared with molecular barcoding, using unique molecular identifiers to normalize TCRbeta repertoire quantification. TCRdb reanalyzed the raw reads on its own, using fastp at Q25 for trimming and MiXCR for clone calling, and kept in-frame beta chains. One record per CDR3 amino acid sequence lists the most common genes and DNA. This sample lists about a million distinct CDR3 sequences; about 29% were detected once. Over 25% of the sample is in the top ten clones. CDR1 LNHNV and CDR2 YYDKDF are derived from the germline V gene (reference sequence). The germline ends are 17 bases apart after V is trimmed by 0 bases and J by 9 bases. The CDR3 sequence holds 15 residues, the cysteine and phenylalanine included. Just the 45-base CDR3 DNA is kept, in frame starting at base 1. This clonotype was recorded a few times. Its antigen has not been determined. No much larger clone exists at a distance of one base, and base qualities are not known.

Sample treatment or condition, as interpreted from the label and publication: allogeneic hematopoietic cell transplantation with graft depleted of TCRalphabeta T cells and CD19 B cells. Transplant recipients were children who received TCRalphabeta/CD19-depleted allogeneic hematopoietic cell grafts. The chain links TRBV15 with TRBJ2-5, with a tentative D gene TRBD1 over 6 matching bases. This clonotype was obtained from a boy in the first two years of life who had a stem cell transplant for SCID, so the T cells may come from the graft donor. This material consisted of PBMCs, mostly from graft donor cells, taken 360 days after TCRalphabeta/CD19-depleted stem cell transplant. The CDR3 loop reads CATSRDQGTPLAQYF. The DNA is as follows: TGTGCCACCAGCAGAGATCAAGGGACACCCTTGGCCCAGTACTTC. The full variable domain, completed from the reference TRBV15 and TRBJ2-5 proteins outside the CDR3, reads DAMVIQNPRYQVTQFGKPVTLSCSQTLNHNVMYWYQQKSSQAPKLLFHYYDKDFNNEADTPDNFQSRRPNTSFCFLDIRSPGLGDTAMYLCATSRDQGTPLAQYFGPGTRLLVL.